The rows below give T cell receptor beta chains drawn from one sample of a study of blood T cell repertoires in COVID-19. Clones were sequenced by immunoSEQ multiplex PCR, and TCRdb holds only the in-frame ones, with some missing. This sample has 250,000 to 300,000 clones, with roughly 90% found just once. The specimen sequenced was peripheral blood. All receptors derive from a woman in her forties or fifties who had recovered from COVID-19. The conserved cysteine and the conserved F or W are not part of the CDR3 here. The D gene is left open where the match is weak. Clone size appears in some rows only: once, few, many, or a class for an expanded clone.

TRBV11-1 | . | . | ASSYRTTGPT
TRBV7-2 | few | . | ASSVQGQNTEAF
TRBV6-5 | . | . | ASSYAAGASNQPQH
TRBV27 | . | . | ASSLTDDTEAF
TRBV10-3 | . | . | AISETGNSGNTIY
TRBV30 | once | TRBD1 | AWSVWDRGNTEAF
TRBV7-6 | . | . | ASSLLRNTEAF
TRBV15 | . | TRBD1 | ATSTGGVDTQY
TRBV7-2 | . | TRBD2 | ASSFQRGSGETQY
TRBV29-1 | . | TRBD2 | SVAPSGRFAEQF
TRBV28 | . | TRBD2 | ASSLGSGLAGTDTQY
TRBV27 | . | TRBD2 | ASSPGLAWEQY
TRBV6-5 | few | TRBD2 | ASPLGTSGYNEQF